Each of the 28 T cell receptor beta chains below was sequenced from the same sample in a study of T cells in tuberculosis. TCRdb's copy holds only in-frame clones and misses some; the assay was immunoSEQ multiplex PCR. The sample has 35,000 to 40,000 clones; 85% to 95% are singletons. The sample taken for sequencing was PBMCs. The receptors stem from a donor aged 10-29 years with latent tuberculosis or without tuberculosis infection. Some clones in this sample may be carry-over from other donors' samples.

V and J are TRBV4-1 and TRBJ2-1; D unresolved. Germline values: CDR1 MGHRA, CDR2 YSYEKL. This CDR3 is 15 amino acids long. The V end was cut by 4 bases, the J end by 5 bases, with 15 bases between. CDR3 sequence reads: CASSPPGFRDNEQFF. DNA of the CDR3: TGCGCCAGCAGCCCACCAGGTTTCCGTGACAATGAGCAGTTCTTC.

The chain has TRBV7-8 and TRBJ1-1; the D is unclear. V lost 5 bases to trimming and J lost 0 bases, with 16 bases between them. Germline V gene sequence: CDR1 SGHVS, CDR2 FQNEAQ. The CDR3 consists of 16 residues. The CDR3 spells CASSPSRKRVNTEAFF. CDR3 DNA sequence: TGTGCCAGCAGCCCATCTCGGAAGAGGGTGAACACTGAAGCTTTCTTT.

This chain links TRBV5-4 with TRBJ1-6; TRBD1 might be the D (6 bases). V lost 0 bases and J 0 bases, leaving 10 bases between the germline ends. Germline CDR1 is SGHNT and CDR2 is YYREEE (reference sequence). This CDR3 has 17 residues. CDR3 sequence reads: CASSLDRASSYNSPLHF. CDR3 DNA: TGTGCCAGCAGCTTGGACAGGGCAAGCTCCTATAATTCACCCCTCCACTTT. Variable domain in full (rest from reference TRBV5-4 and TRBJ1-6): ETGVTQSPTHLIKTRGQQVTLRCSSQSGHNTVSWYQQALGQGPQFIFQYYREEENGRGNFPPRFSGLQFPNYSSELNVNALELDDSALYLCASSLDRASSYNSPLHFGNGTRLTVT.

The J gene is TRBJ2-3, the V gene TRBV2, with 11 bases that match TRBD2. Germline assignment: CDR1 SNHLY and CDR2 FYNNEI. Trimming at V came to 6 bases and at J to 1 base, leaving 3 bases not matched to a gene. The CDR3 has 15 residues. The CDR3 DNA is TGTGCCAGCAGACCGACTAGCGGGGGCACAGATACGCAGTATTTT. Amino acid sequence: CASRPTSGGTDTQYF.

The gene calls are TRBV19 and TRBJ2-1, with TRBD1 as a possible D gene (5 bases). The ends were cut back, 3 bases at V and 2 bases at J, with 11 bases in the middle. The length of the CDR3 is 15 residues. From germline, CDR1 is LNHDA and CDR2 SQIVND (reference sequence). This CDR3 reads CASSMAQGTYNEQFF. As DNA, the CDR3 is TGTGCCAGTAGTATGGCGCAGGGCACCTACAATGAGCAGTTCTTC.

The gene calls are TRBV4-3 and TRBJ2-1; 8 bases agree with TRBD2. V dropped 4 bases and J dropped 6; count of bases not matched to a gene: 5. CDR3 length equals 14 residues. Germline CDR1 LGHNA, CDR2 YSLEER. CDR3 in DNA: TGCGCCAGCAGCCCGGGACTAGGGGGCAATGAGCAGTTCTTC. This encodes CASSPGLGGNEQFF.

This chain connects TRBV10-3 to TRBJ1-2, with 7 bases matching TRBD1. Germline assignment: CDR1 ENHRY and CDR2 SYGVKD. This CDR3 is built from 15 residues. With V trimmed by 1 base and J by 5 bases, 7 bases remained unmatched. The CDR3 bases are TGTGCCATCAGTGAGTGGACAGGAGCTCCGTATGGCTACACCTTC. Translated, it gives CAISEWTGAPYGYTF.

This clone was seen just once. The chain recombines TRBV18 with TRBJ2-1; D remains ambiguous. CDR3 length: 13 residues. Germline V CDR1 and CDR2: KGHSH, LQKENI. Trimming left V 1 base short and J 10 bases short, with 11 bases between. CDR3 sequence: CASSPRVGDEQFF. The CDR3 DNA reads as TGTGCCAGCTCACCACGAGTGGGCGACGAGCAGTTCTTC.

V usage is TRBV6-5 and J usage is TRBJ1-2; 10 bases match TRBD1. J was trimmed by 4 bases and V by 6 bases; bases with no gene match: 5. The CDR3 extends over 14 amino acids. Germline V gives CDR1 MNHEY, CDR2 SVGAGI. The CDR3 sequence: CASRLDRGAYGYTF. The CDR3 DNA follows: TGTGCCAGCAGGCTGGACAGGGGGGCCTATGGCTACACCTTC.

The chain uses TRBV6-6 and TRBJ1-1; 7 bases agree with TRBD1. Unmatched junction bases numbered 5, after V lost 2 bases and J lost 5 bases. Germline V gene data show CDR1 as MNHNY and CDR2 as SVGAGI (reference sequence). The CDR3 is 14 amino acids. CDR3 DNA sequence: TGTGCCAGCAGTTACAGGGGGCCGGGGACTGAAGCTTTCTTT. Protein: CASSYRGPGTEAFF.

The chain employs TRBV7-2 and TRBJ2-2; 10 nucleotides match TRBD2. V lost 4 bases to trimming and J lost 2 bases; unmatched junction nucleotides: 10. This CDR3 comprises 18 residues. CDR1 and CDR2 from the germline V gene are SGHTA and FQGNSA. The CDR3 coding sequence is TGTGCCAGCAGCTCCCAGTCCCTAGCGGGGGATAACACCGGGGAGCTGTTTTTT. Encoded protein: CASSSQSLAGDNTGELFF.

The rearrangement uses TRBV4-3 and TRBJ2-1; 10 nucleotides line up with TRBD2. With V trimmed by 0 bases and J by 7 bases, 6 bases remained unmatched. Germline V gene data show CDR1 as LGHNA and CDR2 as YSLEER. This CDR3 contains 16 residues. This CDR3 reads CASSQDYSGGVNEQFF. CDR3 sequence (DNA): TGCGCCAGCAGCCAAGATTACAGCGGGGGGGTTAATGAGCAGTTCTTC.

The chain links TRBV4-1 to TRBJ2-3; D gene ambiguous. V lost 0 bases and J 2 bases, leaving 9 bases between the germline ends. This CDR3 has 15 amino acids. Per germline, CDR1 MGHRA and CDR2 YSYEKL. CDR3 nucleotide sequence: TGCGCCAGCAGCCAAGATATACAGTCCACAGATACGCAGTATTTT. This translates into CASSQDIQSTDTQYF.

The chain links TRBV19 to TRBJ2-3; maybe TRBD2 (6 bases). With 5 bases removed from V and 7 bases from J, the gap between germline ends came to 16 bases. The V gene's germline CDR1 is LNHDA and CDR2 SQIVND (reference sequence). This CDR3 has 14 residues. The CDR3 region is CASSPRLDTHTQYF. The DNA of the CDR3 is TGTGCCAGTAGTCCCAGACTAGACACTCATACGCAGTATTTT.

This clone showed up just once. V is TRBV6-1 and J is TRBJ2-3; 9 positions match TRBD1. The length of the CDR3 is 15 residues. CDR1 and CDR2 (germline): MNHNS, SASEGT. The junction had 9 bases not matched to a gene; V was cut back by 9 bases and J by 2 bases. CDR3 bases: TGTGCCAGTATTCGCCGGGACAGGGACACAGATACGCAGTATTTT. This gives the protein CASIRRDRDTDTQYF.

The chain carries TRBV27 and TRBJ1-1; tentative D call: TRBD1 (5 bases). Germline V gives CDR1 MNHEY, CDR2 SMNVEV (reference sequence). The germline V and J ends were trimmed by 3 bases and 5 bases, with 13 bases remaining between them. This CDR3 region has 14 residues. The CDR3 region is CASSFNPGGTEAFF. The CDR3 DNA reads TGTGCCAGCAGTTTCAACCCCGGGGGAACTGAAGCTTTCTTT.

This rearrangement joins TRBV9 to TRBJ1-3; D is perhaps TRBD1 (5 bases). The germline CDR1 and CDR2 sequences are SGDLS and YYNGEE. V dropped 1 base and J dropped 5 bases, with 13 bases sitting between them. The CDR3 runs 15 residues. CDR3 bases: TGTGCCAGCAGCGTATCAGGGTTATCTCGAAACACCATATATTTT. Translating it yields CASSVSGLSRNTIYF.

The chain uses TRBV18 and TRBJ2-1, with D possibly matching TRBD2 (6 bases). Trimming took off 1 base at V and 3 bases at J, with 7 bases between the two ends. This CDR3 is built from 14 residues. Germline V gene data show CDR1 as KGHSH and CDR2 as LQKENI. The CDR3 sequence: CASSPQDYYNEQFF. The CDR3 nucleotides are TGTGCCAGCTCACCACAGGACTACTACAATGAGCAGTTCTTC.

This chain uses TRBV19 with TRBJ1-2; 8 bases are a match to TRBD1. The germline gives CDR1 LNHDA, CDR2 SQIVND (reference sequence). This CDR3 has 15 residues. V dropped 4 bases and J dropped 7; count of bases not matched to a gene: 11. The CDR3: CASSKTGTGLSGYTF. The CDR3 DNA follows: TGTGCCAGTAGTAAAACCGGGACAGGACTTTCTGGCTACACCTTC.

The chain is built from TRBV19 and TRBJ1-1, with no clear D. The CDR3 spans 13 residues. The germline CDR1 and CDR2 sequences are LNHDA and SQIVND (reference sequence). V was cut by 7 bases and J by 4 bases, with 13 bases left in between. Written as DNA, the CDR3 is TGTGCCAGTACCCAAGTCCAGCGCACTGAAGCTTTCTTT. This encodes CASTQVQRTEAFF.

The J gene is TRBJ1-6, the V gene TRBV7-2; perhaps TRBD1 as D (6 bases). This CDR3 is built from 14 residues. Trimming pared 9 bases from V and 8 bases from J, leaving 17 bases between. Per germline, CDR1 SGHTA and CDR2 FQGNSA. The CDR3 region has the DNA TGTGCCAGTAGTGACAGGCCAGAAGATTCACCCCTCCACTTT. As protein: CASSDRPEDSPLHF.

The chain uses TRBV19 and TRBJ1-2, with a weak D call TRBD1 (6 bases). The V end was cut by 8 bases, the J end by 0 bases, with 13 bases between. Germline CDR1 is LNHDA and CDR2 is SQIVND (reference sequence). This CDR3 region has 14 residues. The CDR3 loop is CASSAAGANYGYTF. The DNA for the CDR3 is TGTGCCAGTTCTGCGGCAGGGGCTAACTATGGCTACACCTTC.

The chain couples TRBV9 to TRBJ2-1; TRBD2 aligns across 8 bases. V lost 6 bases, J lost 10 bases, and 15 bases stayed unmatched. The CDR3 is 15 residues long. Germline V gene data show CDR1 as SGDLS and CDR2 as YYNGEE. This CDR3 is CASNPGLGSSEEQFF. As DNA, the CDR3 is TGTGCCAGCAACCCGGGACTAGGATCGTCGGAGGAGCAGTTCTTC.

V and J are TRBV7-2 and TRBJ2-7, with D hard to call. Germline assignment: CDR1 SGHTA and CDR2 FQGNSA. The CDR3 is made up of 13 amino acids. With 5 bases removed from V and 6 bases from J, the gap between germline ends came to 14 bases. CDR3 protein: CASSRSLGREQYF. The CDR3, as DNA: TGTGCCAGCAGCCGTTCGTTGGGCCGCGAGCAGTACTTC.

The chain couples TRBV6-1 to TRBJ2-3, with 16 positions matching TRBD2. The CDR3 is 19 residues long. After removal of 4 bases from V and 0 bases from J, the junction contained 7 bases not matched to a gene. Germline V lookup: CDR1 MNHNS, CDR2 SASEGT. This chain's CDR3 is CASSGPGLAGGTSTDTQYF. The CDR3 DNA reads TGTGCCAGCAGTGGTCCGGGACTAGCGGGGGGGACTAGCACAGATACGCAGTATTTT.

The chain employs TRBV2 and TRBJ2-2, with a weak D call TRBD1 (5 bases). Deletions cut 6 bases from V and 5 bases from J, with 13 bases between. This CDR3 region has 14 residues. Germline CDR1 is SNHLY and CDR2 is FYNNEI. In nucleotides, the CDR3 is TGTGCCAGCAGGGGCAGGGCTTCGACCGGGGAGCTGTTTTTT. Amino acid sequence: CASRGRASTGELFF.

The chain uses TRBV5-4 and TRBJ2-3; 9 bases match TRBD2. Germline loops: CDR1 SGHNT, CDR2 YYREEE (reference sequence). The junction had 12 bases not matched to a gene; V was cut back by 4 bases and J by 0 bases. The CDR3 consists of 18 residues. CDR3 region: CASSGWRGGTYSTDTQYF. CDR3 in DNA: TGTGCCAGCAGCGGGTGGCGGGGGGGTACATATAGCACAGATACGCAGTATTTT.

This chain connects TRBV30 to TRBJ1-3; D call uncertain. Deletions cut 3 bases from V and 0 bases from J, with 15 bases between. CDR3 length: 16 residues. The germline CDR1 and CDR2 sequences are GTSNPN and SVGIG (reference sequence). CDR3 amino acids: CAWRRGGGFSGNTIYF. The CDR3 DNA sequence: TGTGCCTGGAGGCGCGGTGGAGGATTCTCTGGAAACACCATATATTTT.